The rows below give T cell receptor beta chains drawn from one sample of a study of blood T cell repertoires in COVID-19. Here immunoSEQ multiplex PCR was the method, and the copy in TCRdb shows in-frame clones only, minus some. The table has about 120,000 clones, more than 75% seen once. The sequenced sample was peripheral blood. Every receptor here comes from a woman aged 45-65 years with acute or convalescent COVID-19. CDR3s include the opening cysteine and the closing phenylalanine or tryptophan. The order of the fields is J gene, V gene, clone size, D gene, CDR3 DNA, CDR3 protein. A D gene is named only where the DNA matches it firmly. A row's size may be missing; if present it is once, few, many or a size class.

J: TRBJ2-2
V: TRBV11-2
size: -
D: -
DNA: TGTGCCAGCCTCGTAGAAATCACCGGGGAGCTGTTTTTT
CDR3: CASLVEITGELFF

J: TRBJ1-4
V: TRBV7-9
size: -
D: -
DNA: TGTGCCAGCAGCTTAGCGACCCGGGAACTGTTTTTT
CDR3: CASSLATRELFF

J: TRBJ2-3
V: TRBV3-1/TRBV3-2
size: -
D: TRBD2
DNA: TGTGCCAGCAGCCAAGACCCTAGCGGGACATCAGATACGCAGTATTTT
CDR3: CASSQDPSGTSDTQYF

J: TRBJ2-3
V: TRBV7-9
size: -
D: TRBD1
DNA: TGTGCCAGCAGCCGGTTAGGTGGGACAGGGGTAGCAGATACGCAGTATTTT
CDR3: CASSRLGGTGVADTQYF

J: TRBJ2-1
V: TRBV5-1
size: -
D: -
DNA: TGCGCCAGCAGCTTGCTTTCCTCTGGGGCAAACAATGAGCAGTTCTTC
CDR3: CASSLLSSGANNEQFF

J: TRBJ2-2
V: TRBV19
size: -
D: -
DNA: TGTGCCAGTACTGGACAGAGATACACCGGGGAGCTGTTTTTT
CDR3: CASTGQRYTGELFF

J: TRBJ2-6
V: TRBV19
size: -
D: -
DNA: TGTGCCAGTAGTCCATGGACTTCTGGGGCCAACGTCCTGACTTTC
CDR3: CASSPWTSGANVLTF

J: TRBJ2-3
V: TRBV12-3/TRBV12-4
size: -
D: -
DNA: TGTGCCAGCAGTGGGGGGAGACTCGGCGGGTATTTT
CDR3: CASSGGRLGGYF

J: TRBJ1-2
V: TRBV19
size: -
D: TRBD1
DNA: TGTGCCAGTAGTTCGGACAGGCGCCTCTATGGCTACACCTTC
CDR3: CASSSDRRLYGYTF

J: TRBJ1-6
V: TRBV5-6
size: -
D: -
DNA: TGTGCCAGCAGCTTGGCCGGCGCAGGCCCTAATTCACCCCTCCACTTT
CDR3: CASSLAGAGPNSPLHF

J: TRBJ2-7
V: TRBV30
size: -
D: TRBD2
DNA: TGTGCCTGGAGTAAGACTAGCGGCCCCTACGAGCAGTACTTC
CDR3: CAWSKTSGPYEQYF

J: TRBJ2-7
V: TRBV7-9
size: -
D: TRBD1
DNA: TGTGCCAGCAGCTTCGGGACAGGGCTGAACGAGCAGTACTTC
CDR3: CASSFGTGLNEQYF

J: TRBJ2-7
V: TRBV3-1/TRBV3-2
size: -
D: -
DNA: TGTGCCAGCAGCCAAGTGGCAGCTAGCTCCTACGAGCAGTACTTC
CDR3: CASSQVAASSYEQYF

J: TRBJ2-2
V: TRBV5-1
size: -
D: -
DNA: TGCGCCAGCACCCCCGCTAGCGTCACCGGGGAGCTGTTTTTT
CDR3: CASTPASVTGELFF

J: TRBJ2-7
V: TRBV7-7
size: -
D: -
DNA: TGTGCCAGCAGCTTAGACAGCTCCTACGAGCAGTACTTC
CDR3: CASSLDSSYEQYF

J: TRBJ2-2
V: TRBV5-1
size: once
D: -
DNA: TGCGCCAGCAGCTTGGCCCAGGTGTCGAACACCGGGGAGCTGTTTTTT
CDR3: CASSLAQVSNTGELFF

J: TRBJ1-4
V: TRBV28
size: -
D: -
DNA: TGTGCCAGCACCACCATAGGACTTGGTAGTGAAAAACTGTTTTTT
CDR3: CASTTIGLGSEKLFF

J: TRBJ2-1
V: TRBV7-2
size: -
D: -
DNA: TGTGCCAGCATCAAGGGGGGGGCCCCAATCGGTGAGCAGTTCTTC
CDR3: CASIKGGAPIGEQFF

J: TRBJ1-1
V: TRBV19
size: -
D: -
DNA: TGTGCCAGTAGTCCCCGTACCGGGGGGAACACTGAAGCTTTCTTT
CDR3: CASSPRTGGNTEAFF

J: TRBJ2-5
V: TRBV7-9
size: few
D: TRBD2
DNA: TGTGCCAGCAGCCGGGGACTAGCGGGTGGTTTCGAAGAGACCCAGTACTTC
CDR3: CASSRGLAGGFEETQYF

J: TRBJ1-1
V: TRBV5-1
size: -
D: -
DNA: TGCGCCAGCAGCCCCGTCCAGGGGAACACTGAAGCTTTCTTT
CDR3: CASSPVQGNTEAFF

J: TRBJ2-1
V: TRBV27
size: once
D: TRBD2
DNA: TGTGCCAGCAGTTTGAGGCGGGAGGGAGGCAATGAGCAGTTCTTC
CDR3: CASSLRREGGNEQFF

J: TRBJ2-7
V: TRBV7-8
size: -
D: TRBD1
DNA: TGTGCCAGCAGCCGGGACAGGGTTTCCGAGCAGTACTTC
CDR3: CASSRDRVSEQYF

J: TRBJ1-1
V: TRBV19
size: -
D: -
DNA: TGTGCCAGTAGTATTGGGCAGGCGAACACTGAAGCTTTCTTT
CDR3: CASSIGQANTEAFF

J: TRBJ1-1
V: TRBV19
size: -
D: -
DNA: TGTGCCAGTAGTGGGCAGGTTGGCACTGAAGCTTTCTTT
CDR3: CASSGQVGTEAFF

J: TRBJ2-3
V: TRBV3-1/TRBV3-2
size: -
D: -
DNA: TGTGCCAGCAGCCAAGCGGGAGAGTCCTCTAGCACAGATACGCAGTATTTT
CDR3: CASSQAGESSSTDTQYF

J: TRBJ2-5
V: TRBV19
size: -
D: TRBD2
DNA: TGTGCCAGTAGTCTTGGGAGGGGAGAGACCCAGTACTTC
CDR3: CASSLGRGETQYF

J: TRBJ2-2
V: TRBV9
size: -
D: TRBD2
DNA: TGTGCCACAGCGGGAGGGCCCCAGACCGGGGAGCTGTTTTTT
CDR3: CATAGGPQTGELFF

J: TRBJ2-3
V: TRBV7-9
size: -
D: TRBD2
DNA: TGTGCCAGCAGCTTAGTTCTGCTAGCGGTCACAGATACGCAGTATTTT
CDR3: CASSLVLLAVTDTQYF

J: TRBJ2-5
V: TRBV5-1
size: -
D: -
DNA: TGCGCCAGCAGTCAGGGCGGCGGAGAGACCCAGTACTTC
CDR3: CASSQGGGETQYF

J: TRBJ2-4
V: TRBV7-9
size: -
D: -
DNA: TGTGCCAGCAGCTTTGGAGACATTCAGTACTTC
CDR3: CASSFGDIQYF

J: TRBJ2-7
V: TRBV2
size: -
D: TRBD2
DNA: TGTGCCAGCAGTGAAATGGGCCTAGCGGGAGACCAGTACTTC
CDR3: CASSEMGLAGDQYF

J: TRBJ2-2
V: TRBV14
size: -
D: -
DNA: TGTGCCAGCAGTCGTTATACGACAGGCGCAACACCCGGGGAGCTGTTTTTT
CDR3: CASSRYTTGATPGELFF

J: TRBJ2-5
V: TRBV5-1
size: -
D: TRBD2
DNA: TGCGCCAGCAGCTCGCTAGCGGCAGAAGAGACCCAGTACTTC
CDR3: CASSSLAAEETQYF

J: TRBJ2-1
V: TRBV5-3
size: -
D: -
DNA: TGTGCCAGAATACAGATTTACAATGAGCAGTTCTTC
CDR3: CARIQIYNEQFF

J: TRBJ2-7
V: TRBV5-6
size: -
D: -
DNA: TGTGCCAGCAGCTTGGGGCCGGGTTCCTACGAGCAGTACTTC
CDR3: CASSLGPGSYEQYF

J: TRBJ2-1
V: TRBV7-6
size: -
D: TRBD2
DNA: TGTGCCAGCAGCTTAGGCCTAGCGGTCTACAATGAGCAGTTCTTC
CDR3: CASSLGLAVYNEQFF

J: TRBJ2-7
V: TRBV28
size: -
D: TRBD2
DNA: TGTGCCAGCAATTTAAGCGGGGAAGGGGACTACGAGCAGTACTTC
CDR3: CASNLSGEGDYEQYF

J: TRBJ2-1
V: TRBV4-2
size: -
D: -
DNA: TGTGCCAGCAGTCGACCCCAGGGCCTCTACAATGAGCAGTTCTTC
CDR3: CASSRPQGLYNEQFF

J: TRBJ1-3
V: TRBV28
size: -
D: -
DNA: TGTGCCAGCTGGGAACAGGGTGGTGGAAACACCATATATTTT
CDR3: CASWEQGGGNTIYF

J: TRBJ1-3
V: TRBV11-2
size: -
D: -
DNA: TGTGCCAGCAGCCAGGACATCTCTGGAAACACCATATATTTT
CDR3: CASSQDISGNTIYF

J: TRBJ1-4
V: TRBV28
size: -
D: -
DNA: TGTGCCAGCAGTCTGGTTGGCTGGACAGCCGATAATGAAAAACTGTTTTTT
CDR3: CASSLVGWTADNEKLFF

J: TRBJ2-7
V: TRBV4-1
size: -
D: TRBD2
DNA: TGCGCCAGCAGCCAAGTTAGCGGGAGCGACGAGCAGTACTTC
CDR3: CASSQVSGSDEQYF

J: TRBJ2-7
V: TRBV3-1/TRBV3-2
size: -
D: -
DNA: TGTGCCAGCAGCCTTACGGACACCTACGAGCAGTACTTC
CDR3: CASSLTDTYEQYF

J: TRBJ1-4
V: TRBV18
size: few
D: -
DNA: TGTGCCAGCTCACAGGATACAGGGCAAAATGAAAAACTGTTTTTT
CDR3: CASSQDTGQNEKLFF

J: TRBJ2-3
V: TRBV3-1/TRBV3-2
size: -
D: -
DNA: TGTGCCAGCAGCCAAGGGGTAGCGAGCACAGATACGCAGTATTTT
CDR3: CASSQGVASTDTQYF

J: TRBJ1-2
V: TRBV2
size: -
D: -
DNA: TGTGCCAGCAGTGAAGCGCAAGGAGGGAACTATGGCTACACCTTC
CDR3: CASSEAQGGNYGYTF

J: TRBJ1-1
V: TRBV20-1
size: -
D: TRBD1
DNA: TGCAGTGCTAGTTTTCCCTCGGGGACAGGGGTAGGGACTGAAGCTTTCTTT
CDR3: CSASFPSGTGVGTEAFF

J: TRBJ2-1
V: TRBV27
size: -
D: -
DNA: TGTGCCAGCAGCGTAGCGTGGGTTTCGGTTGAGCAGTTCTTC
CDR3: CASSVAWVSVEQFF

J: TRBJ2-2
V: TRBV28
size: -
D: TRBD2
DNA: TGTGCCAGCAGTTCCTGGACTAGCGGGAGGGTCACCGGGGAGCTGTTTTTT
CDR3: CASSSWTSGRVTGELFF